What follows are 10 T cell receptor beta chains derived from one specimen sequenced in a study of T-cell reconstitution after alpha-beta-depleted transplantation in children. Unique molecular identifiers were incorporated when the TCRbeta library was constructed. TCRdb re-called the PCR reads through MiXCR, storing one row per CDR3 protein. The sample carries 230,000 or so distinct CDR3 sequences, approximately 12% recorded once. Sample: PBMCs from the stem cell graft donor, taken from the stem cell graft. The source is a human donor who donated a stem cell graft to a child with acute lymphoblastic leukemia.

The rearrangement links TRBV15 to TRBJ2-7; weak D call: TRBD2 (6 bases). The CDR3 extends over 14 amino acids. V gave up 5 bases and J gave up 2 bases, with 13 bases separating them. CDR1 is LNHNV and CDR2 is YYDKDF in the germline V gene (reference sequence). CDR3 sequence (DNA): TGTGCCACCAGCGGGGGAGGATTGACCTACGAGCAGTACTTC. This encodes CATSGGGLTYEQYF.

This clonotype came up many times. The chain has TRBV7-9 and TRBJ1-3; 7 bases are a match to TRBD1. Losses at the gene ends were 3 bases for V and 4 bases for J; bases not matched to a gene: 9. This CDR3 is built from 16 residues. Germline-derived CDR1 and CDR2 are SEHNR and FQNEAQ (reference sequence). The CDR3 DNA reads as TGTGCCAGCAGCTTTACTACAGGGGTAGGCGGAAACACCATATATTTT. It encodes CASSFTTGVGGNTIYF.

The table lists this clonotype with a few counts. This rearrangement joins TRBV9 to TRBJ2-2; D unresolved. Trimming took off 1 base at V and 5 bases at J, with 12 bases between the two ends. CDR1 and CDR2 (germline): SGDLS, YYNGEE. The CDR3 runs to 15 residues. The CDR3 reads CASSVTPDGTGELFF. CDR3 bases: TGTGCCAGCAGCGTAACGCCTGACGGGACCGGGGAGCTGTTTTTT. Looking up the rest from reference TRBV9 and TRBJ2-2 gives the full variable domain: DSGVTQTPKHLITATGQRVTLRCSPRSGDLSVYWYQQSLDQGLQFLIQYYNGEERAKGNILERFSAQQFPDLHSELNLSSLELGDSALYFCASSVTPDGTGELFFGEGSRLTVL.

This clonotype was seen ten or more times. The chain has TRBV6-2 or TRBV6-3 and TRBJ2-1; no clear D. In germline, CDR1 is MNHEY, CDR2 SVGEGT. Trimming removed 2 bases at V and 16 bases at J, with 18 bases between. The CDR3 contains 13 residues. In DNA form, the CDR3 reads TGTGCCAGCAGTTACGAAATAGGAAGGGCGAGCTTCTTC. It encodes CASSYEIGRASFF.

This clonotype was found a few times. This CDR3 reads CASSSNGGSYGYTF. The CDR3 DNA reads TGTGCCAGCAGTTCCAATGGCGGATCCTATGGCTACACCTTC. The chain links TRBV28 to TRBJ1-2; D call uncertain. Trimming stripped 4 bases from V and 4 bases from J, with 13 bases between. This CDR3 region has 14 residues. Germline V gene sequence: CDR1 MDHEN, CDR2 SYDVKM.

This clonotype showed up many times. V is TRBV20-1 and J is TRBJ2-3; 8 bases align to TRBD2. Germline V gives CDR1 DFQATT, CDR2 SNEGSKA (reference sequence). The junction had 3 bases not matched to a gene; V was cut back by 6 bases and J by 4 bases. The CDR3 consists of 12 residues. CDR3 DNA: TGCAGTGCAGCCGGGGGGGCAGATACGCAGTATTTT. It yields the protein CSAAGGADTQYF.

This clonotype has a count of ten or more. V gene TRBV4-2 combines with J gene TRBJ2-3; TRBD2 agrees at 14 bases. Losses at the gene ends were 1 base for V and 3 bases for J; bases not matched to a gene: 6. The CDR3 spans 18 residues. The germline CDR1 and CDR2 sequences are LGHNA and YNFKEQ. The DNA for the CDR3 is TGTGCCAGCAGCCAAGCGGTCGGGACTAGCGGGAGTACAGATACGCAGTATTTT. Translation gives CASSQAVGTSGSTDTQYF.

This clonotype was counted at least ten times. The chain is built from TRBV4-3 and TRBJ2-1; maybe TRBD2 (6 bases). CDR1 and CDR2 from the germline V gene are LGHNA and YSLEER. The CDR3 loop spans 16 amino acids. The V end lost 0 bases, the J end lost 12 bases, and 21 bases lay between the germline ends. Written as DNA, the CDR3 is TGCGCCAGCAGCCAAGAATCCACCACTTTTGGGGGGAGGCAGTTCTTC. Amino acids: CASSQESTTFGGRQFF.

About this clonotype: A clone one base away is much larger, so this may be a read error. The chain has TRBV7-2 and TRBJ2-7; D possibly uses TRBD1 or TRBD2 (5 bases each). The CDR3 contains 15 residues. Germline V gives CDR1 SGHTA, CDR2 FQGNSA. V lost 5 bases, J lost 3 bases, and 17 bases lay in between. The CDR3 is CASSLPGDVIYEQYF. The CDR3 DNA reads as TGTGCCAGCAGCCTACCCGGGGACGTAATCTACGAGCAGTACTTC.

This clonotype came up many times. The CDR3 reads CASSFGGQLNTEAFF. DNA for the CDR3: TGTGCCAGCAGCTTTGGTGGACAGCTGAACACTGAAGCTTTCTTT. The V call is TRBV13, the J call TRBJ1-1; a possible D gene is TRBD1 (6 bases). Germline V gene sequence: CDR1 PRHDT, CDR2 FYEKMQ (reference sequence). Trimming stripped 3 bases from V and 0 bases from J, with 11 bases between. This CDR3 comprises 15 residues.